The rows below give T cell receptor beta chains drawn from one sample of a study of cytomegalovirus exposure and HLA in healthy donors. Sequencing was performed with immunoSEQ multiplex PCR; in TCRdb, only in-frame clones are kept and a portion is missing. This sample has 220,000 or so clones, with roughly four fifths found just once. The material sequenced was PBMCs. The receptors originated from a woman aged 40 to 55 in good health and CMV-seronegative. The CDR3 runs from the conserved cysteine through the conserved F or W. D genes are given only for firm matches. Expanded clones get a size class; other rows say once, few or many, or leave the size out.

cdr3_length	clone_size	j_call	d_call	v_call	cdr3_nt	cdr3_aa
14	NA	TRBJ2-1	TRBD2	TRBV7-2	TGTGCCAGCAGCCCCGGACTAGCCGGCAATGAGCAGTTCTTC	CASSPGLAGNEQFF
17	NA	TRBJ2-5	NA	TRBV5-1	TGCGCCAGCAGCTTAACCCCGCAGGGGTCGTACCAAGAGACCCAGTACTTC	CASSLTPQGSYQETQYF
15	NA	TRBJ2-1	TRBD2	TRBV5-8	TGTGCCAGCACACCGGGACTAGCGGGATTGGCTGAGCAGTTCTTC	CASTPGLAGLAEQFF
14	once	TRBJ2-1	TRBD2	TRBV10-1	TGCGCCAGCAGTCTAGCGGGGAACTACAATGAGCAGTTCTTC	CASSLAGNYNEQFF
14	NA	TRBJ2-1	NA	TRBV5-1	TGCGCCAGCAGCTCAGCTCGGGGGAGTGGTGAGCAGTTCTTC	CASSSARGSGEQFF
15	NA	TRBJ2-2	TRBD2	TRBV4-1	TGCGCCAGCAGTCTGCCGGGACTACATCAAGGGGAGCTGTTTTTT	CASSLPGLHQGELFF
14	NA	TRBJ2-7	TRBD1	TRBV5-6	TGTGCCAGCAGCTTAACCGGGACAGGGGACGAGCAGTACTTC	CASSLTGTGDEQYF
16	NA	TRBJ2-3	TRBD2	TRBV9	TGTGCCAGCAGCTTCCTAGCGGGAGGGCCGGGAGATACGCAGTATTTT	CASSFLAGGPGDTQYF
16	NA	TRBJ2-3	NA	TRBV27	TGTGCCAGCAGTTTAATCGGACGAGGGAGAAGGGATACGCAGTATTTT	CASSLIGRGRRDTQYF
17	NA	TRBJ2-1	NA	TRBV6-1	TGTGCCAGCAGTGAACTTTGGGGAACTAGCCCTTACAATGAGCAGTTCTTC	CASSELWGTSPYNEQFF
14	NA	TRBJ1-5	NA	TRBV19	TGTGCCAGTCGCTCAGGGGCTAGGGGTCAGCCCCAGCATTTT	CASRSGARGQPQHF
14	few	TRBJ1-5	TRBD1	TRBV25-1	TGTGCCAGCAGTGCAGGGGGCGGTCGGCAGCCCCAGCATTTT	CASSAGGGRQPQHF
13	few	TRBJ2-7	NA	TRBV28	TGTGCCAGCATCCAGGGAAGTCCGTACGAGCAGTACTTC	CASIQGSPYEQYF
14	NA	TRBJ2-2	NA	TRBV11-2	TGTGCCAGCAGGGAAACAGGGAACACCGGGGAGCTGTTTTTT	CASRETGNTGELFF
18	NA	TRBJ2-3	NA	TRBV18	TGTGCCAGCTCACCACTGAACACTAAAGATAGTCGTTCAGATACGCAGTATTTT	CASSPLNTKDSRSDTQYF
15	NA	TRBJ1-5	NA	TRBV2	TGTGCCAGCAGTCCTGAACAGGGCCTTCGGCAGCCCCAGCATTTT	CASSPEQGLRQPQHF
14	NA	TRBJ2-1	TRBD1	TRBV6-4	TGTGCCAGCAGTGACGGGACAGGGTACAATGAGCAGTTCTTC	CASSDGTGYNEQFF
14	NA	TRBJ1-4	NA	TRBV27	TGTGCCAGCAGTTTATACGGTACTAATGAAAAACTGTTTTTT	CASSLYGTNEKLFF
13	once	TRBJ1-1	TRBD1	TRBV7-6	TGTGCCTGCAGCAGGGACAGGGGAACTGAAGCTTTCTTT	CACSRDRGTEAFF
14	NA	TRBJ2-1	NA	TRBV19	TGTGCCAGTAGTATCTCGTACTCCTACAATGAGCAGTTCTTC	CASSISYSYNEQFF
17	once	TRBJ2-4	TRBD2	TRBV5-1	TGCGCCAGCAGCGGAGGGACTAGCGGGAGGGCCAGGGGCATTCAGTACTTC	CASSGGTSGRARGIQYF
15	few	TRBJ1-2	NA	TRBV19	TGTGCCAGTAGTATAGCAGGAAAATTTAACTATGGCTACACCTTC	CASSIAGKFNYGYTF
15	NA	TRBJ1-4	NA	TRBV28	TGTGCCAGCATTCCCCGAAGAGGGAGAAATGAAAAACTGTTTTTT	CASIPRRGRNEKLFF
14	NA	TRBJ1-4	TRBD1	TRBV27	TGTGCCAGCAGGTACAGGAGCCAGGGGGGAAAACTGTTTTTT	CASRYRSQGGKLFF
15	few	TRBJ2-1	TRBD2	TRBV6-5	TGTGCCAGCAGTTCGGGACTAGCGGGAGACAATGAGCAGTTCTTC	CASSSGLAGDNEQFF
13	NA	TRBJ2-5	NA	TRBV18	TGTGCCAGCTCACCCAATGAAAGTGGAGCCCAGTACTTC	CASSPNESGAQYF
13	NA	TRBJ1-5	NA	TRBV19	TGTGCCAGTAGTATAGCGGGCGGGCAGCCCCAGCATTTT	CASSIAGGQPQHF
13	few	TRBJ2-5	NA	TRBV7-7	TGTGCCAGCAGCTCACAGGGACAAGAGACCCAGTACTTC	CASSSQGQETQYF
18	few	TRBJ2-3	TRBD2	TRBV7-9	TGTGCCAGCAGCTTAGGTAGTAGCGGGTATGTCACCACAGATACGCAGTATTTT	CASSLGSSGYVTTDTQYF
15	few	TRBJ2-5	TRBD1	TRBV2	TGTGCCAGCAGTGAATGGGGACAGGGGATGGAGACCCAGTACTTC	CASSEWGQGMETQYF
16	NA	TRBJ2-1	TRBD2	TRBV5-1	TGCGCCAGCAGCTTTACTAGCGGGAGCCCCTACAATGAGCAGTTCTTC	CASSFTSGSPYNEQFF
13	NA	TRBJ2-7	NA	TRBV27	TGTGCCAGCAGTTTTGCTGGACAGTACGAGCAGTACTTC	CASSFAGQYEQYF
16	NA	TRBJ1-4	NA	TRBV6-6	TGTGCCAGCAGTTACCGCAAAGGGGCAACTAATGAAAAACTGTTTTTT	CASSYRKGATNEKLFF
16	once	TRBJ2-6	TRBD1	TRBV30	TGTGCCTGGACCAAACAGGGGTCCTCTGGGGCCAACGTCCTGACTTTC	CAWTKQGSSGANVLTF
15	NA	TRBJ1-2	TRBD1	TRBV5-1	TGCGCCAGCAGCATGGCGGACAGGAGACCCTATGGCTACACCTTC	CASSMADRRPYGYTF
15	NA	TRBJ1-2	NA	TRBV2	TGTGCCAGCAGTGAATTGGCAGGGGCCAACTATGGCTACACCTTC	CASSELAGANYGYTF
18	NA	TRBJ2-7	TRBD2	TRBV5-6	TGTGCCAGCAGCTTGGTCCCTTCTAGCGGGAGGGCTGCCTACGAGCAGTACTTC	CASSLVPSSGRAAYEQYF
15	NA	TRBJ2-1	TRBD2	TRBV7-3	TGTGCCAGCAGCCCATCTAGCGGGACAAACAATGAGCAGTTCTTC	CASSPSSGTNNEQFF
15	NA	TRBJ1-5	NA	TRBV9	TGTGCCAGCAGCGTCATGGGGCAGAGCAATCAGCCCCAGCATTTT	CASSVMGQSNQPQHF
17	few	TRBJ1-4	NA	TRBV18	TGTGCCAGCTCACCCACAATTGTTGGCAGAACAAATGAAAAACTGTTTTTT	CASSPTIVGRTNEKLFF